The present entry profiles one T cell receptor beta chain with its context. Its specificity is not known. This sample is drawn from a study of cytomegalovirus exposure and HLA in healthy donors. Regarding the study as a whole: A list of 150 to 200 TCR beta chains associated with cytomegalovirus was given.

The PCR used 60 Vbeta and 13 Jbeta primers. This table comes from immunoSEQ multiplex PCR, and its TCRdb copy is limited to in-frame clones, with some not included. Altogether 50,000 to 70,000 clones are present, 70% to 75% being singletons, with the ten largest covering roughly 35%. This receptor was taken from a man aged 40-49 years in good health and CMV-seropositive. Sequences were obtained from PBMCs.

Here the CDR3 reads CASSQGLGRGQGGEAFF. The CDR3 DNA reads as TGCGCCAGCAGCCAAGGGTTAGGAAGAGGACAGGGCGGGGAAGCTTTCTTT. The chain combines TRBV4-1 with TRBJ1-1; 8 nucleotides agree with TRBD1. This CDR3 has 17 residues. The V and J ends lost 1 base and 8 bases, in that order; junction bases with no gene match: 15. Germline CDR1 MGHRA, CDR2 YSYEKL.